The 30 T cell receptor beta chains reported below all come from one sample, sequenced in a study of T cells after yellow fever vaccination. TCRdb re-derived calls from the 5' RACE reads in MiXCR, one entry per CDR3 protein. This table has about 340,000 distinct CDR3 sequences, 3% to 4.5% appearing once. The specimen comprised PBMCs, sampled 5 days after the yellow fever booster vaccination. Receptors were obtained from a man younger than 35 who received the YFV17D yellow fever vaccine.

This clonotype was observed a few times. CDR3 nucleotides: TGTGCCAGCAGCTTAACAACCGCTGGGGAAGCTTTCTTT. Translation: CASSLTTAGEAFF. The chain uses TRBV7-8 and TRBJ1-1; no reliable D call. There are 13 residues in the CDR3. Looked up from germline, CDR1 is SGHVS and CDR2 is FQNEAQ. Trimming left V 2 bases short and J 8 bases short, with 12 bases between.

The chain uses TRBV7-2 and TRBJ2-3, with D perhaps matching TRBD1 or TRBD2 (6 bases each). Germline-derived CDR1 and CDR2 are SGHTA and FQGNSA. The V and J ends lost 1 base and 2 bases respectively, with 10 bases between them. The length of the CDR3 is 15 residues. CDR3 bases: TGTGCCAGCAGCTTAGGAAGGGGGGCCACAGATACGCAGTATTTT. Protein product: CASSLGRGATDTQYF. Using reference TRBV7-2 and TRBJ2-3 for the parts outside the CDR3, the full variable domain is GAGVSQSPSNKVTEKGKDVELRCDPISGHTALYWYRQSLGQGLEFLIYFQGNSAPDKSGLPSDRFSAERTGGSVSTLTIQRTQQEDSAVYLCASSLGRGATDTQYFGPGTRLTVL.

The rearrangement joins TRBV7-2 to TRBJ2-1; tentative D call: TRBD1 (6 bases). Germline loops: CDR1 SGHTA, CDR2 FQGNSA. The CDR3 is 13 amino acids. The V and J ends lost 0 bases and 8 bases respectively, with 8 bases between them. CDR3 protein: CASSLAAGDEQFF. The CDR3 bases are TGTGCCAGCAGCTTAGCGGCAGGGGATGAGCAGTTCTTC.

This clonotype appeared a few times. This chain links TRBV7-2 with TRBJ2-4, with D possibly being TRBD2 (6 bases). Germline values: CDR1 SGHTA, CDR2 FQGNSA. The CDR3 runs to 14 residues. Trimming stripped 0 bases from V and 5 bases from J, with 8 bases between. CDR3 region: CASSLAPSENIQYF. CDR3 nucleotides: TGTGCCAGCAGCTTAGCCCCTAGCGAAAACATTCAGTACTTC.

There are a few counts of this clonotype. This chain connects TRBV6-1 to TRBJ1-4; D remains unclear. The length of the CDR3 is 14 residues. V lost 3 bases, J lost 0 bases, and 5 bases lay in between. Per germline, CDR1 MNHNS and CDR2 SASEGT. This CDR3 is CASSEQATNEKLFF. CDR3 coding DNA: TGTGCCAGCAGTGAGCAGGCAACTAATGAAAAACTGTTTTTT.

This clonotype was recorded a few times. As DNA, the CDR3 is TGTGCCAGCAGCTTTCCCCGAGGGAGGGGTCTATACAATGAGCAGTTCTTC. This gives the protein CASSFPRGRGLYNEQFF. The rearrangement links TRBV7-2 to TRBJ2-1, with 7 bases aligning to TRBD2. Trimming at V came to 3 bases and at J to 4 bases, leaving 12 bases not matched to a gene. The germline V gene encodes CDR1 SGHTA and CDR2 FQGNSA. This CDR3 has 17 residues.

The rearrangement joins TRBV16 to TRBJ1-5; D remains unclear. The CDR3 is 14 residues long. V lost 2 bases and J 3 bases, leaving 8 bases between the germline ends. Germline-derived CDR1 and CDR2 are KGHSY and FQNENV. CDR3 amino acids: CASSQQDYNQPQHF. The CDR3 nucleotides are TGTGCCAGCAGCCAACAGGATTACAATCAGCCCCAGCATTTT.

This clonotype occurred a few times. This rearrangement joins TRBV28 to TRBJ1-5; 7 bases are shared with TRBD1. This CDR3 is 15 amino acids long. Trimming at V came to 6 bases and at J to 1 base, leaving 6 bases not matched to a gene. In germline, CDR1 is MDHEN, CDR2 SYDVKM. The CDR3 loop reads CASSRGMGSNQPQHF. CDR3 nucleotides: TGTGCCAGCAGCAGGGGGATGGGGAGCAATCAGCCCCAGCATTTT.

V gene TRBV4-1 combines with J gene TRBJ2-3, with 11 bases matching TRBD2. This CDR3 contains 16 residues. Germline V gene sequence: CDR1 MGHRA, CDR2 YSYEKL. Germline trimming cut 3 bases from V and 4 bases from J; bases unmatched to any gene: 6. The CDR3 DNA sequence: TGCGCCAGCAGCCAGTCCGGGACTAGCGGCCCAGATACGCAGTATTTT. Its protein product is CASSQSGTSGPDTQYF.

This clonotype was counted many times. V gene TRBV6-1 combines with J gene TRBJ1-2, with D hard to call. Germline lookup yields CDR1 MNHNS and CDR2 SASEGT. V lost 3 bases and J 3 bases, leaving 11 bases between the germline ends. This CDR3 is built from 14 residues. The DNA for the CDR3 is TGTGCCAGCAGTGATACCGTGGCCTACTATGGCTACACCTTC. It translates to CASSDTVAYYGYTF.

This clonotype showed up just a few times. This chain connects TRBV5-1 to TRBJ1-1; possibly TRBD1 for D (6 bases). The germline V and J ends were trimmed by 3 bases and 5 bases, with 11 bases remaining between them. The CDR3 is 13 amino acids. In germline, CDR1 is SGHRS, CDR2 YFSETQ. CDR3 DNA: TGCGCCAGCAGCTCGGAGGGGGGGACTGAAGCTTTCTTT. Translated, it gives CASSSEGGTEAFF.

In this sample, this clonotype turned up many times. The J gene is TRBJ1-1, the V gene TRBV29-1; D unresolved. The germline V gene encodes CDR1 SQVTM and CDR2 ANQGSEA. The CDR3 runs to 15 residues. V lost 5 bases and J lost 2, with 18 bases in between. The CDR3 region is CSVHPPGPINTEAFF. CDR3 nucleotides: TGCAGCGTTCATCCCCCCGGACCGATAAACACTGAAGCTTTCTTT.

This clonotype was counted only a few times. The chain employs TRBV4-3 and TRBJ2-3; 12 bases are shared with TRBD2. This CDR3 is built from 18 residues. The germline V gene encodes CDR1 LGHNA and CDR2 YSLEER. The V gene end was trimmed by 0 bases and the J gene end by 2 bases; junction bases not matched to a gene: 6. The CDR3 loop is CASSQEGTSGGNTDTQYF. The CDR3 region has the DNA TGCGCCAGCAGCCAAGAGGGAACTAGCGGGGGGAACACAGATACGCAGTATTTT.

The chain links TRBV3-1 to TRBJ1-2; perhaps TRBD1 as D (5 bases). V lost 5 bases and J 4 bases, leaving 14 bases between the germline ends. The CDR3 runs to 14 residues. Germline V gives CDR1 LGHDT, CDR2 YNNKEL (reference sequence). Here the CDR3 reads CASSRGREGYGYTF. The DNA for the CDR3 is TGTGCCAGCAGCAGAGGCAGGGAAGGCTATGGCTACACCTTC.

The chain uses TRBV5-1 and TRBJ2-5, with D perhaps matching TRBD1 (6 bases). Germline CDR1 is SGHRS and CDR2 is YFSETQ. V lost 7 bases to trimming and J lost 4 bases, with 20 bases between them. The CDR3 length is 15 residues. The CDR3 spells CASGLLGGGVETQYF. The CDR3 region has the DNA TGCGCCAGCGGGCTCTTAGGGGGTGGCGTAGAGACCCAGTACTTC. The full variable domain, completed using reference TRBV5-1 and TRBJ2-5, is KAGVTQTPRYLIKTRGQQVTLSCSPISGHRSVSWYQQTPGQGLQFLFEYFSETQRNKGNFPGRFSGRQFSNSRSEMNVSTLELGDSALYLCASGLLGGGVETQYFGPGTRLLVL.

J is TRBJ2-5 and V is TRBV5-6; 8 positions match TRBD2. After removal of 0 bases from V and 5 bases from J, the junction contained 9 bases not matched to a gene. CDR1 and CDR2 (germline): SGHDT, YYEEEE. This CDR3 comprises 16 residues. CDR3 residues: CASSLVSGLGGETQYF. CDR3 DNA: TGTGCCAGCAGCTTGGTTTCGGGACTAGGGGGGGAGACCCAGTACTTC.

The sample holds a few counts of this clonotype. This chain connects TRBV30 to TRBJ1-5, with a tentative D call TRBD1 (6 bases). This CDR3 region has 13 residues. Germline lookup yields CDR1 GTSNPN and CDR2 SVGIG (reference sequence). V was shortened by 4 bases and J by 7 bases, with 14 bases between the two germline ends. The CDR3 protein is CAWNGGRGQPQHF. DNA of the CDR3: TGTGCCTGGAACGGGGGGCGGGGACAGCCCCAGCATTTT.

This clonotype was detected only a few times. The rearrangement links TRBV27 to TRBJ2-3; D may be TRBD2 (6 bases). The CDR3 runs 15 residues. Germline CDR1 and CDR2: MNHEY and SMNVEV (reference sequence). V gave up 3 bases and J gave up 1 base, with 11 bases separating them. CDR3 bases: TGTGCCAGCAGTTTGTGGTCTAGCGGCACAGATACGCAGTATTTT. Amino acid sequence: CASSLWSSGTDTQYF.

This clonotype was observed a few times. This chain connects TRBV9 to TRBJ2-7; either TRBD1 or TRBD2 may fit D (6 bases each). CDR1 is SGDLS and CDR2 is YYNGEE in the germline V gene. The CDR3 length is 14 residues. V was cut by 3 bases and J by 3 bases, with 13 bases left in between. The CDR3 here is CASSGGGSGYEQYF. The DNA for the CDR3 is TGTGCCAGCAGCGGAGGGGGGTCTGGCTACGAGCAGTACTTC.

The table lists this clonotype with a few counts. The chain combines TRBV10-3 with TRBJ1-3; 10 bases agree with TRBD1. There are 15 residues in the CDR3. Losses at the gene ends were 6 bases for V and 3 bases for J; bases not matched to a gene: 5. In germline, CDR1 is ENHRY, CDR2 SYGVKD. The CDR3 sequence is CAIRGQGIGGNTIYF. CDR3 in DNA: TGTGCCATCAGGGGACAGGGGATCGGTGGAAACACCATATATTTT.

This clonotype was detected ten times or more. The chain is built from TRBV15 and TRBJ1-5; D perhaps matches TRBD1 (6 bases). CDR3 size: 15 residues. Germline CDR1 is LNHNV and CDR2 is YYDKDF (reference sequence). V lost 0 bases and J lost 6, with 12 bases in between. Here the CDR3 DNA reads TGTGCCACCAGCAGAGATCAGGGGTCGATTCAGCCCCAGCATTTT. It yields the protein CATSRDQGSIQPQHF.

The chain uses TRBV28 and TRBJ2-1, with TRBD1 as a possible D gene (6 bases). Germline V gene lookup returns CDR1 MDHEN and CDR2 SYDVKM. V lost 6 bases and J lost 4, with 16 bases in between. The CDR3 is 15 amino acids. The CDR3 sequence: CASSLRGQLYNEQFF. Here the CDR3 DNA reads TGTGCCAGCAGCCTCAGGGGACAACTTTACAATGAGCAGTTCTTC.

The V and J genes are TRBV3-1 and TRBJ1-5, with D perhaps matching TRBD1 (5 bases). The CDR3 has 13 residues. Germline CDR1 and CDR2: LGHDT and YNNKEL (reference sequence). The V and J ends lost 0 bases and 10 bases respectively, with 10 bases between them. CDR3 amino acids: CASSQDRGSPQHF. The CDR3 region has the DNA TGTGCCAGCAGCCAAGATCGGGGGTCCCCCCAGCATTTT. Full variable domain (rest looked up from reference TRBV3-1 and TRBJ1-5): DTAVSQTPKYLVTQMGNDKSIKCEQNLGHDTMYWYKQDSKKFLKIMFSYNNKELIINETVPNRFSPKSPDKAHLNLHINSLELGDSAVYFCASSQDRGSPQHFGDGTRLSIL.

This clonotype was counted between two and nine times. Here the CDR3 reads CASSSNRGQGYGYTF. CDR3 coding DNA: TGTGCCAGCAGCTCCAACAGGGGGCAAGGGTATGGCTACACCTTC. This chain links TRBV9 with TRBJ1-2, with 9 bases matching TRBD1. The CDR3 is made up of 15 amino acids. Trimming removed 4 bases from V and 5 bases from J; junction bases left unmatched: 9. Per the germline V gene, CDR1 is SGDLS and CDR2 is YYNGEE.

Ten or more counts support this clonotype. The chain employs TRBV9 and TRBJ2-1, with 8 bases that match TRBD2. J lost 3 bases, V lost 0 bases, and 8 bases had no gene match. This CDR3 has 17 residues. Germline V gene data show CDR1 as SGDLS and CDR2 as YYNGEE. CDR3 nucleotides: TGTGCCAGCAGCGTAGTTCTCGGAACTAGCGGCTACAATGAGCAGTTCTTC. Encoded protein: CASSVVLGTSGYNEQFF.

The rearrangement joins TRBV5-4 to TRBJ2-1; D might be TRBD2 (6 bases). Trimming took off 0 bases at V and 10 bases at J, with 11 bases between the two ends. This CDR3 is 13 amino acids long. The germline gives CDR1 SGHNT, CDR2 YYREEE (reference sequence). CDR3: CASSLASGDEQFF. CDR3 coding DNA: TGTGCCAGCAGCTTGGCGTCGGGGGACGAGCAGTTCTTC.

This clonotype appeared many times. J is TRBJ2-5 and V is TRBV9; either TRBD1 or TRBD2 may supply D (6 bases each). This CDR3 has 15 amino acids. Trimming shortened V by 2 bases and J by 5 bases, and 16 bases separated the two germline ends. Per the germline V gene, CDR1 is SGDLS and CDR2 is YYNGEE. As DNA, the CDR3 is TGTGCCAGCAGCGTCCTCGGGGGCGGATGGGAGACCCAGTACTTC. Translated: CASSVLGGGWETQYF.

This clonotype was counted ten times or more. The chain joins TRBV7-9 to TRBJ1-1; D is perhaps TRBD1 (5 bases). Germline V gene lookup returns CDR1 SEHNR and CDR2 FQNEAQ (reference sequence). The CDR3 length is 15 residues. The germline V and J ends were trimmed by 5 bases and 0 bases, with 13 bases remaining between them. CDR3 residues: CASSLGELMNTEAFF. In DNA form, the CDR3 reads TGTGCCAGCAGCCTAGGGGAACTGATGAACACTGAAGCTTTCTTT.

This clonotype was picked up a small number of times. This chain connects TRBV6-5 to TRBJ1-6, with D perhaps matching TRBD1 (5 bases). This CDR3 has 12 residues. V was clipped by 7 bases and J by 8 bases, with 9 bases between them. CDR1 and CDR2 from the germline V gene are MNHEY and SVGAGI. CDR3 residues: CASTGLDSPLHF. In nucleotides, the CDR3 is TGTGCCAGCACAGGGTTGGATTCACCCCTCCACTTT.

This clonotype was picked up a small number of times. The V and J genes are TRBV20-1 and TRBJ1-1; D call uncertain. The CDR3 runs 15 residues. V was cut by 0 bases and J by 7 bases, with 18 bases left in between. Germline CDR1 DFQATT, CDR2 SNEGSKA (reference sequence). As DNA, the CDR3 is TGCAGTGCTAGAGATCCCTCCGGCGGCGGTATTGAAGCTTTCTTT. This gives the protein CSARDPSGGGIEAFF.